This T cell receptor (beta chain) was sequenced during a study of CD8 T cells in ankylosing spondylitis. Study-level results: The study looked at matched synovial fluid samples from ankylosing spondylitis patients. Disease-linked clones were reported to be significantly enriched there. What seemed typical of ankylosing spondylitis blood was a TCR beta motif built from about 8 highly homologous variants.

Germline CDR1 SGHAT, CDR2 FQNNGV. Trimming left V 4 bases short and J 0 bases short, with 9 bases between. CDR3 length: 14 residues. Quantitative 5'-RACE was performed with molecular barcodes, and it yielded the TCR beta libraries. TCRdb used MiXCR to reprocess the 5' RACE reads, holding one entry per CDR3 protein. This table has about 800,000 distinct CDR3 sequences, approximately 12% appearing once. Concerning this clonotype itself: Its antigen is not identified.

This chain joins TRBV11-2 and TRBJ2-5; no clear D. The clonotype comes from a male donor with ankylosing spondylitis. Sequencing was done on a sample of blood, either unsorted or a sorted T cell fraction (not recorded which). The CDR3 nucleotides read TGTGCCAGCAGCTCGGACCACTACCAAGAGACCCAGTACTTC. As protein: CASSSDHYQETQYF.